Listed below are T cell receptor beta chains from one sample, sequenced in a study of T-cell memory formation after mild COVID-19. TCRdb re-called the 5' RACE reads with MiXCR, one entry per CDR3 protein. The data hold some 100,000 distinct CDR3 sequences, with around 10% observed a single time. Material: PBMCs or a T cell subset sorted from them (not recorded which). These receptors were collected from a young man who had mild COVID-19 (a few samples of this study predate the infection). Cell type and time point are not known. The CDR3 runs from the conserved cysteine through the conserved F or W. The D gene is left open where the match is weak.

j_call: TRBJ2-7; v_call: TRBV4-2; d_call: -; cdr3_aa: CASSQGTPYEQYF
j_call: TRBJ1-6; v_call: TRBV5-1; d_call: -; cdr3_aa: CASSSYESSYNSPLHF
j_call: TRBJ2-3; v_call: TRBV12-3/TRBV12-4; d_call: TRBD2; cdr3_aa: CASSFRTSGGESTDTQYF
j_call: TRBJ1-1; v_call: TRBV5-1; d_call: -; cdr3_aa: CASSLANGGVNTEAFF
j_call: TRBJ2-1; v_call: TRBV9; d_call: TRBD1; cdr3_aa: CASSPGTGSHEQFF
j_call: TRBJ2-3; v_call: TRBV13; d_call: TRBD2; cdr3_aa: CASSLVSGGTDTQYF
j_call: TRBJ2-5; v_call: TRBV11-2; d_call: TRBD2; cdr3_aa: CASSLDHHKAGETQYF
j_call: TRBJ1-5; v_call: TRBV27; d_call: -; cdr3_aa: CASSLSAASNQPQHF
j_call: TRBJ1-1; v_call: TRBV7-9; d_call: -; cdr3_aa: CASSHTGDDTEAFF
j_call: TRBJ2-3; v_call: TRBV3-1; d_call: -; cdr3_aa: CASRGGRSTDTQYF
j_call: TRBJ1-1; v_call: TRBV30; d_call: -; cdr3_aa: CAWSVAGGTEAFF
j_call: TRBJ2-5; v_call: TRBV3-1; d_call: -; cdr3_aa: CASSQDRRDQETQYF
j_call: TRBJ1-2; v_call: TRBV27; d_call: -; cdr3_aa: CASSPRALRNGYTF
j_call: TRBJ2-1; v_call: TRBV12-3/TRBV12-4; d_call: -; cdr3_aa: CASSFGSDSYNEQFF
j_call: TRBJ2-5; v_call: TRBV4-1; d_call: -; cdr3_aa: CASSQDSEETQYF
j_call: TRBJ1-1; v_call: TRBV11-2; d_call: -; cdr3_aa: CASSLGMEAFF
j_call: TRBJ2-1; v_call: TRBV7-9; d_call: -; cdr3_aa: CASSFTLVGPYNEQFF
j_call: TRBJ2-5; v_call: TRBV7-9; d_call: -; cdr3_aa: CASSRDRSQETQYF
j_call: TRBJ2-3; v_call: TRBV11-2; d_call: TRBD2; cdr3_aa: CASSRGDGTDTQYF
j_call: TRBJ2-3; v_call: TRBV5-1; d_call: -; cdr3_aa: CASSFRQTPDTQYF
j_call: TRBJ1-5; v_call: TRBV7-2; d_call: -; cdr3_aa: CASSLEVNQPQHF
j_call: TRBJ1-1; v_call: TRBV7-2; d_call: TRBD1; cdr3_aa: CASSPNGDRVAEAFF
j_call: TRBJ1-5; v_call: TRBV4-1; d_call: -; cdr3_aa: CASSRMDHQPQHF
j_call: TRBJ2-7; v_call: TRBV11-1; d_call: -; cdr3_aa: CASSLDLPPYEQYF
j_call: TRBJ2-3; v_call: TRBV7-2; d_call: TRBD2; cdr3_aa: CAISPPGRADTQYF
j_call: TRBJ2-1; v_call: TRBV25-1; d_call: TRBD2; cdr3_aa: CASSEGSGGAYEQFF
j_call: TRBJ2-1; v_call: TRBV6-2/TRBV6-3; d_call: -; cdr3_aa: CASSLRGESYNEQFF
j_call: TRBJ1-6; v_call: TRBV19; d_call: TRBD1; cdr3_aa: CASRPGGVSPLHF
j_call: TRBJ1-1; v_call: TRBV27; d_call: TRBD1; cdr3_aa: CASSATGPNTEAFF
j_call: TRBJ2-3; v_call: TRBV29-1; d_call: TRBD1; cdr3_aa: CSLVSGQGDTQYF
j_call: TRBJ1-1; v_call: TRBV7-3; d_call: -; cdr3_aa: CASSLRGPKETFGTEAFF
j_call: TRBJ2-7; v_call: TRBV5-6; d_call: TRBD2; cdr3_aa: CASSGGGAYEQYF
j_call: TRBJ2-7; v_call: TRBV28; d_call: TRBD1; cdr3_aa: CASSIMTGGSYEQYF
j_call: TRBJ2-6; v_call: TRBV6-5; d_call: -; cdr3_aa: CASSSGDSLSSGANVLTF
j_call: TRBJ1-1; v_call: TRBV27; d_call: -; cdr3_aa: CASKGVGTEAFF
j_call: TRBJ1-1; v_call: TRBV20-1; d_call: -; cdr3_aa: CSAIPETNTEAFF
j_call: TRBJ2-7; v_call: TRBV24-1; d_call: -; cdr3_aa: CATSDGATEQYF
j_call: TRBJ2-7; v_call: TRBV5-5; d_call: TRBD1; cdr3_aa: CASSAEGQGSYEQYF
j_call: TRBJ2-1; v_call: TRBV7-2; d_call: TRBD2; cdr3_aa: CASSFQTSGGLEQFF
j_call: TRBJ2-3; v_call: TRBV9; d_call: -; cdr3_aa: CASSVTPGQSTDTQYF
j_call: TRBJ2-7; v_call: TRBV7-9; d_call: -; cdr3_aa: CASSTPRGYEQYF
j_call: TRBJ2-1; v_call: TRBV12-3/TRBV12-4; d_call: TRBD2; cdr3_aa: CASSSWTSGGDEQFF
j_call: TRBJ1-1; v_call: TRBV15; d_call: -; cdr3_aa: CATSRDGLGNTEAFF
j_call: TRBJ2-3; v_call: TRBV7-9; d_call: -; cdr3_aa: CASSLATSPDTQYF
j_call: TRBJ2-2; v_call: TRBV12-3/TRBV12-4; d_call: TRBD2; cdr3_aa: CASLSGGNTGELFF
j_call: TRBJ2-3; v_call: TRBV6-5; d_call: TRBD1; cdr3_aa: CASSQITGVFTDTQYF
j_call: TRBJ1-5; v_call: TRBV4-1; d_call: -; cdr3_aa: CASSQLPLGGWQPQHF
j_call: TRBJ1-1; v_call: TRBV12-3/TRBV12-4; d_call: -; cdr3_aa: CASSPNRVAEAFF
j_call: TRBJ2-3; v_call: TRBV15; d_call: TRBD1; cdr3_aa: CATSWTGGTDTQYF
j_call: TRBJ2-3; v_call: TRBV4-3; d_call: -; cdr3_aa: CASSQDGTSNTDTQYF
j_call: TRBJ2-3; v_call: TRBV11-2; d_call: -; cdr3_aa: CASSLRRSRVQNTDTQYF
j_call: TRBJ2-1; v_call: TRBV5-1; d_call: -; cdr3_aa: CASSPPGMEQFF
j_call: TRBJ1-6; v_call: TRBV13; d_call: -; cdr3_aa: CASSPRGVEPNSPLHF
j_call: TRBJ1-1; v_call: TRBV20-1; d_call: -; cdr3_aa: CSAPRNKAFF